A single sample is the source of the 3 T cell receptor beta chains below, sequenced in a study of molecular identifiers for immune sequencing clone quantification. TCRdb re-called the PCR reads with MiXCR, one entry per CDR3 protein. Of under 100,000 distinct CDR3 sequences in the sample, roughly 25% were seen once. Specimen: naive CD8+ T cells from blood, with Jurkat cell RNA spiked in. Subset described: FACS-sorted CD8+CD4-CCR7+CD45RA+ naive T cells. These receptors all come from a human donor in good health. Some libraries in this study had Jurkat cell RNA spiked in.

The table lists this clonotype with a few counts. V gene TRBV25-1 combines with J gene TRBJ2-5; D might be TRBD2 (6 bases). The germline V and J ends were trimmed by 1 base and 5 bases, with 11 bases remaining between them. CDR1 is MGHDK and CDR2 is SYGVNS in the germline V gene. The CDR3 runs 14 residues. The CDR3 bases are TGTGCCAGCAGTGAATTTGGGGGGTTGGAGACCCAGTACTTC. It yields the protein CASSEFGGLETQYF. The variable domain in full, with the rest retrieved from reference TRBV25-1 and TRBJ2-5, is EADIYQTPRYLVIGTGKKITLECSQTMGHDKMYWYQQDPGMELHLIHYSYGVNSTEKGDLSSESTVSRIRTEHFPLTLESARPSHTSQYLCASSEFGGLETQYFGPGTRLLVL.

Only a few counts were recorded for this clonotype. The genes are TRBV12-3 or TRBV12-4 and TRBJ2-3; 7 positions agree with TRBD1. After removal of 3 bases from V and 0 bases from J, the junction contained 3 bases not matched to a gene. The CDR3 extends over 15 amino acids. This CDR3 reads CASSFGDRSTDTQYF. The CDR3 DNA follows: TGTGCCAGCAGTTTCGGGGACAGAAGCACAGATACGCAGTATTTT.

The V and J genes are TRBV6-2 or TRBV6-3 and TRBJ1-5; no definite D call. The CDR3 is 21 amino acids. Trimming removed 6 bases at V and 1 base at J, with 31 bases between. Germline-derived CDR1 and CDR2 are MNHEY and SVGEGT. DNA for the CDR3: TGTGCCAGCAGAGGCCCCTCAGAACAGCGCCAAGTCCTTTACAGCAATCAGCCCCAGCATTTT. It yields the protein CASRGPSEQRQVLYSNQPQHF.